This passage covers 6 T cell receptor beta chains from one sample sequenced in a study of T-cell memory formation after mild COVID-19. One entry per CDR3 protein, called by TCRdb with MiXCR from the 5' RACE reads. The sample carries more than 300,000 distinct CDR3 sequences, roughly an eighth recorded once. The sequenced sample consisted of PBMCs or a T cell subset sorted from them (not recorded which). The receptors were gathered from a young man who had mild COVID-19 (a few samples of this study predate the infection). Cell type and time point are not known.

This clonotype was picked up a small number of times. The rearrangement links TRBV20-1 to TRBJ2-3; 10 nucleotides line up with TRBD2. Unmatched junction bases numbered 11, after V lost 3 bases and J lost 2 bases. The CDR3 loop spans 17 amino acids. Looked up from germline, CDR1 is DFQATT and CDR2 is SNEGSKA (reference sequence). The CDR3 spells CSASPRTSGQITDTQYF. The DNA for the CDR3 is TGCAGTGCTAGCCCCCGGACTAGCGGACAGATCACAGATACGCAGTATTTT.

The sample holds many counts of this clonotype. The gene calls are TRBV7-2 and TRBJ2-5, with 7 nucleotides matching TRBD2. Losses at the gene ends were 4 bases for V and 7 bases for J; bases not matched to a gene: 6. Germline CDR1 and CDR2: SGHTA and FQGNSA. The CDR3 length is 13 residues. The CDR3 coding sequence is TGTGCCAGCAGCTCCCTAGCGGAGTCGACCCAGTACTTC. Translation gives CASSSLAESTQYF.

In this sample, this clonotype turned up a few times. The V gene is TRBV12-3 or TRBV12-4, the J gene TRBJ1-4; D gene uncertain. The CDR3 spans 11 residues. Trimming stripped 3 bases from V and 5 bases from J, with 1 base between. The CDR3 is CASSLNEKLFF. CDR3 coding DNA: TGTGCCAGCAGTTTGAATGAAAAACTGTTTTTT.

The chain links TRBV4-3 to TRBJ2-1, with D perhaps assigned TRBD1 or TRBD2 (5 bases each). Germline CDR1 and CDR2: LGHNA and YSLEER. Trimming took 1 base from V and 5 from J, leaving 9 bases between them. The CDR3 loop spans 14 amino acids. CDR3 coding DNA: TGCGCCAGCAGCCAAGGAGGGGATGACAATGAGCAGTTCTTC. This translates into CASSQGGDDNEQFF.

This clonotype was observed a handful of times. A much larger clone differs by one base, so this may be a read error. This rearrangement joins TRBV9 to TRBJ2-3, with 11 bases identical to TRBD2. With V trimmed by 3 bases and J by 4 bases, 1 base remained unmatched. Germline lookup yields CDR1 SGDLS and CDR2 YYNGEE. There are 14 residues in the CDR3. The CDR3: CASSASGGSDTQYF. CDR3 DNA sequence: TGTGCCAGCAGCGCTAGCGGGGGGTCAGATACGCAGTATTTT.

The CDR3 DNA follows: TGTGCCAGCAGCCGGGCAGGGGCTGGGGCCAACGTCCTGACTTTC. Translated: CASSRAGAGANVLTF. This chain connects TRBV5-8 to TRBJ2-6, with D perhaps TRBD1 (6 bases). Trimming removed 4 bases from V and 2 bases from J, with 10 bases in between. The CDR3 covers 15 residues. The germline V gene has CDR1 SGHTS and CDR2 YDEGEE.